Each of the 4 T cell receptor beta chains below was sequenced from the same sample in a study of response to subunit inactivated influenza vaccine (dated by TCRdb to the late 2010s). The library was generated by RT-PCR. The listed sequencing device is Illumina HiSeq 2500. TCRdb applied fastp at Q25 and MiXCR to the public reads, then kept only in-frame beta chains. Here each entry gathers all rows of one CDR3 protein and keeps the most common genes and DNA. Counted in this sample were a few hundred thousand distinct CDR3 sequences; over 20% of them appeared once. The ten largest clonotypes hold about a tenth of the sample. The starting material was PBMCs from blood, obtained about 20 months after vaccination. Every receptor here comes from a man aged 50-75 years who received an inactivated influenza vaccine. Donor details come from another sample of the same person, matched by shared clones.

J is TRBJ1-1 and V is TRBV20-1; TRBD1 might be the D (6 bases). V was trimmed by 4 bases and J by 4 bases, leaving 13 bases between them. The germline V gene encodes CDR1 DFQATT and CDR2 SNEGSKA (reference sequence). CDR3 length: 13 residues. The CDR3 region is CSAINFRGTEAFF. CDR3 coding DNA: TGCAGTGCTATAAATTTCAGGGGCACTGAAGCTTTCTTT.

The chain employs TRBV6-2 or TRBV6-3 and TRBJ1-5, with D possibly matching TRBD1 (6 bases). V dropped 5 bases and J dropped 0 bases, with 8 bases sitting between them. The CDR3 is 14 residues long. Germline V gene data show CDR1 as MNHEY and CDR2 as SVGEGT. CDR3 loop: CASSGQYSNQPQHF. CDR3 sequence (DNA): TGTGCCAGCAGTGGACAGTATAGCAATCAGCCCCAGCATTTT.

The CDR3 nucleotides are TGCGCCAGCAGCCAAGATGGGCAGGGAGAGACCCAGTACTTC. It codes for CASSQDGQGETQYF. The chain employs TRBV4-3 and TRBJ2-5, with TRBD1 as a possible D gene (5 bases). The CDR3 length is 14 residues. Germline lookup yields CDR1 LGHNA and CDR2 YSLEER. The V end was cut by 0 bases, the J end by 4 bases, with 9 bases between.

The rearrangement uses TRBV7-2 and TRBJ2-3, with a weak D call TRBD2 (6 bases). CDR1 SGHTA and CDR2 FQGNSA come from the germline V gene. V dropped 0 bases and J dropped 5 bases, with 15 bases sitting between them. The CDR3 spans 16 residues. CDR3 DNA sequence: TGTGCCAGCAGCTTAGCGCCGACGGGAGTCGGAGATACGCAGTATTTT. Translation gives CASSLAPTGVGDTQYF.